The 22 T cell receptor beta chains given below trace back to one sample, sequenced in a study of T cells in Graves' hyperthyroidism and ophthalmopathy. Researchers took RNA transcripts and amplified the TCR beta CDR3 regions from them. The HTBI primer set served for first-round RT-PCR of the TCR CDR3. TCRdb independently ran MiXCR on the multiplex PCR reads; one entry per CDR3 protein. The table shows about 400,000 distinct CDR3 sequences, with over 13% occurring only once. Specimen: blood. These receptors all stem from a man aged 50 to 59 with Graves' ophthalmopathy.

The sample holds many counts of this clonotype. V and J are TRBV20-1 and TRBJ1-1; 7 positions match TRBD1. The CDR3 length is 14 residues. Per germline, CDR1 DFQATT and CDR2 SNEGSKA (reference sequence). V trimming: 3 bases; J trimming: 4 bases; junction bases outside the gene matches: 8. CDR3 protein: CSARGRQGITEAFF. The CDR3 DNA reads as TGCAGTGCTAGGGGAAGACAGGGTATCACTGAAGCTTTCTTT.

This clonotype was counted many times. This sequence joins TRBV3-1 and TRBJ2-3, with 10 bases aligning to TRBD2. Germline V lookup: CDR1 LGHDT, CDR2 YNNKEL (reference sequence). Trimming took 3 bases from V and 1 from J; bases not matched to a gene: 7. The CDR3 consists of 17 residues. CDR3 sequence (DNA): TGTGCCAGCAGCCATGGAACCGGGACTAGCGGCACAGATACGCAGTATTTT. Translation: CASSHGTGTSGTDTQYF.

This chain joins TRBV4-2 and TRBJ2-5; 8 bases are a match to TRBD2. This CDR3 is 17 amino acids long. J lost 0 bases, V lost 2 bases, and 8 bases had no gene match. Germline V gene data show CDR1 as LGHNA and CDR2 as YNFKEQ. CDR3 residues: CASSQWTSGSYQETQYF. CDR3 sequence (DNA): TGTGCCAGCAGCCAATGGACCAGCGGGAGCTACCAAGAGACCCAGTACTTC.

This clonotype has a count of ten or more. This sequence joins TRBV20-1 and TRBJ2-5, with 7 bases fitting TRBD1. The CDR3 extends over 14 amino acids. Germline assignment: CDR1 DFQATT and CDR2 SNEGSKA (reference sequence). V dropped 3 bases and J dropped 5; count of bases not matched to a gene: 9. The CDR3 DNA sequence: TGCAGTGCTAGGCCAGGGGGTAGGGTGGAGACCCAGTACTTC. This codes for CSARPGGRVETQYF.

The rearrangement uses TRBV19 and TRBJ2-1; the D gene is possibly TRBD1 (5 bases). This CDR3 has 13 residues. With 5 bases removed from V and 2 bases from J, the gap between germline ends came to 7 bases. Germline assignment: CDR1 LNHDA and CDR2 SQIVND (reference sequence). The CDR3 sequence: CASSDSPYNEQFF. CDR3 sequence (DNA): TGTGCCAGTAGTGACAGTCCCTACAATGAGCAGTTCTTC.

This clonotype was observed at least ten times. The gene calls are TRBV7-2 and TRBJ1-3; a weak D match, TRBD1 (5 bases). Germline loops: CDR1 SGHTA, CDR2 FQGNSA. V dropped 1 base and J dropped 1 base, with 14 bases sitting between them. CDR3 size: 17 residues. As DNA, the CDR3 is TGTGCCAGCAGCTTAGTAGCTGGGGGGTATTCTGGAAACACCATATATTTT. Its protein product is CASSLVAGGYSGNTIYF.

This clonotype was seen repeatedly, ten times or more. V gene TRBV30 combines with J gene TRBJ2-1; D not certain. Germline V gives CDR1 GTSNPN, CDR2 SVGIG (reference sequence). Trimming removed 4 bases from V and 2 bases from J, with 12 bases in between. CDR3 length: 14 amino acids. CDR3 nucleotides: TGTGCCTGGAACACTGGGCAGGCCTACAATGAGCAGTTCTTC. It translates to CAWNTGQAYNEQFF.

CDR3 nucleotides: TGTGCCAGCAGCCGGACAGTTTCCGCCTACAATGAGCAGTTCTTC. Its translation: CASSRTVSAYNEQFF. The gene calls are TRBV11-3 and TRBJ2-1; TRBD1 is a possible D gene (6 bases). V lost 5 bases and J lost 2, with 13 bases in between. The V gene's germline CDR1 is SGHNT and CDR2 YENEEA. This CDR3 comprises 15 residues.

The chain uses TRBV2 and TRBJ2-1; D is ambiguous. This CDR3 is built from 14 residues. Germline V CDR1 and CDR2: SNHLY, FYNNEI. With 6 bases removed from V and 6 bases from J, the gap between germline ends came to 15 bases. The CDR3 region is CASSATQGPNEQFF. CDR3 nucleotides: TGTGCCAGCAGCGCGACCCAAGGCCCCAATGAGCAGTTCTTC.

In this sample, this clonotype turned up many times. CDR3 sequence (DNA): TGCGCCAGCAGTGGCAGCTTGACTAGCGGGAGGAGGGGCAATGAGCAGTTCTTC. As protein: CASSGSLTSGRRGNEQFF. This sequence joins TRBV5-1 and TRBJ2-1, with 13 bases that match TRBD2. The CDR3 extends over 18 amino acids. V dropped 5 bases and J dropped 6; count of bases not matched to a gene: 14. Looked up from germline, CDR1 is SGHRS and CDR2 is YFSETQ.

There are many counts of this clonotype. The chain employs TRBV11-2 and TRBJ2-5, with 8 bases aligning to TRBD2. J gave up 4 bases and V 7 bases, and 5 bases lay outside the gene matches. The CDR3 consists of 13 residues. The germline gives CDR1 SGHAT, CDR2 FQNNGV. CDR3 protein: CASNQRERETQYF. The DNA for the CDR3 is TGTGCCAGCAACCAGCGGGAGCGAGAGACCCAGTACTTC. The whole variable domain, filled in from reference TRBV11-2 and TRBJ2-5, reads EAGVAQSPRYKIIEKRQSVAFWCNPISGHATLYWYQQILGQGPKLLIQFQNNGVVDDSQLPKDRFSAERLKGVDSTLKIQPAKLEDSAVYLCASNQRERETQYFGPGTRLLVL.

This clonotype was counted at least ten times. The CDR3 DNA reads as TGTGCCTGGAAACAGGGGCGAGTCGAAGCTTTCTTT. This sequence encodes CAWKQGRVEAFF. This chain joins TRBV30 and TRBJ1-1; TRBD1 matches at 7 bases. This CDR3 is built from 12 residues. Germline values: CDR1 GTSNPN, CDR2 SVGIG (reference sequence). J lost 8 bases, V lost 4 bases, and 7 bases had no gene match.

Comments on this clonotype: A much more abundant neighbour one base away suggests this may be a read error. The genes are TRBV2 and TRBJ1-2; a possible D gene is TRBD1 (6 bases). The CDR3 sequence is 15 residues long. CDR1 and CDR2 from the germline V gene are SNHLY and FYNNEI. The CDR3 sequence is CDSSKDTGWADGYTF. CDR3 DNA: TGTGACAGCAGTAAAGATACAGGGTGGGCAGATGGCTACACCTTC.

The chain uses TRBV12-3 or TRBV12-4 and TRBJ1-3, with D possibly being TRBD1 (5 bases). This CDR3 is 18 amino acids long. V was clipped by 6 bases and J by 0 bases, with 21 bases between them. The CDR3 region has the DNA TGTGCCAGCAGCCTACATGGGGCCGAGACTCGCTCTGGAAACACCATATATTTT. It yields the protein CASSLHGAETRSGNTIYF.

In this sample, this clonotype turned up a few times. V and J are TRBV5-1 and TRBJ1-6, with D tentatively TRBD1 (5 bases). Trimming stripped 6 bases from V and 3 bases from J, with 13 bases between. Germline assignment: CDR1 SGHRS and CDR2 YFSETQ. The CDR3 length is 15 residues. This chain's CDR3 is CASNIQGDYNSPLHF. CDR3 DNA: TGCGCCAGCAACATCCAGGGCGACTATAATTCACCCCTCCACTTT.

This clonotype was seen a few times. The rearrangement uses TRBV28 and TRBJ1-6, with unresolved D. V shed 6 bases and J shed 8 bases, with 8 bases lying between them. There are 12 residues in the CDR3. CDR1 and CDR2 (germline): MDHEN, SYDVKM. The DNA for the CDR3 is TGTGCCAGCAGAGACTTGGATTCACCCCTCCACTTT. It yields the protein CASRDLDSPLHF.

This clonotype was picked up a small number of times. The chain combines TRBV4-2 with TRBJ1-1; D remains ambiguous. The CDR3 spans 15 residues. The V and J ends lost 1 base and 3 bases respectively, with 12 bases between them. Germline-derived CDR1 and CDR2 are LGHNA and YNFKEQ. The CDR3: CASSQVNSLYTEAFF. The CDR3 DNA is TGTGCCAGCAGCCAAGTGAACAGTCTATACACTGAAGCTTTCTTT.

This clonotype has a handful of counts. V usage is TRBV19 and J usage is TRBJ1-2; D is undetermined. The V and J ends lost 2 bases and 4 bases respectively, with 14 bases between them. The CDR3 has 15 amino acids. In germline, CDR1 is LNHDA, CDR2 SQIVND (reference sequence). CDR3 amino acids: CASSISRSSIYGYTF. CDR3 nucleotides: TGTGCCAGTAGTATAAGTCGTTCATCCATCTATGGCTACACCTTC.

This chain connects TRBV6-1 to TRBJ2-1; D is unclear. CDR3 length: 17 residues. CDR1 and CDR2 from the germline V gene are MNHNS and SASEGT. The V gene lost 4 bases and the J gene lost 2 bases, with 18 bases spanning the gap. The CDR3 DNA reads TGTGCCAGCAGTGTATCGACATCCATTCCCCCCTACAATGAGCAGTTCTTC. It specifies CASSVSTSIPPYNEQFF.

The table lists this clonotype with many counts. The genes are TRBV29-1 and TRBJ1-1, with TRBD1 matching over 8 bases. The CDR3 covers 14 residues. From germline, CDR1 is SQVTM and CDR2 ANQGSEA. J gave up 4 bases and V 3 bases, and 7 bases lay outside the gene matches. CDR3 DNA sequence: TGCAGCGTTGAGAATTCCAGGGGGCTCACTGAAGCTTTCTTT. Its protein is CSVENSRGLTEAFF.

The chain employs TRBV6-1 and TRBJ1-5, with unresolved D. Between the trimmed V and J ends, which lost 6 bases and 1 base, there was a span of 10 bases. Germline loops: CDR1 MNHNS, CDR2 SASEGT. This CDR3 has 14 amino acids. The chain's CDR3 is CASRTRESNQPQHF. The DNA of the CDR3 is TGTGCCAGCAGGACACGGGAAAGCAATCAGCCCCAGCATTTT.

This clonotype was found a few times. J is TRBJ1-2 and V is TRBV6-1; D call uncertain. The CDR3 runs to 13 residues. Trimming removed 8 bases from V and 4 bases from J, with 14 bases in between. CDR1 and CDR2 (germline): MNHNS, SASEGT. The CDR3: CASLDLVSYGYTF. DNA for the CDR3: TGTGCCAGCCTGGACCTGGTTAGCTATGGCTACACCTTC.